The clone carrying this TCR beta chain was detected a few times. V lost 4 bases, J lost 6 bases, and 9 bases lay in between. In germline, CDR1 is WNHNN, CDR2 SYGVQD (reference sequence). CDR3 length: 12 amino acids. This sample was included in a study of CD8+CD57+ T cells in acquired aplastic anemia. Study-wide background: Sorted CD4+ and CD8+ cell DNA averaged approximately 3 ug.

Flow cytometry had shown expanded CD8+CD57+ cells in the patients chosen for sequencing. The use of genomic DNA as template underpinned the TCR beta VDJ and CDR3 profiling. MiXCR was run by TCRdb on the reads, yielding one entry per CDR3 protein. The sample consists of 250,000 to 350,000 distinct CDR3 sequences, roughly 53% of them appearing once. The receptor was derived from a human donor with aplastic anemia. Sequenced material: sorted CD4+, CD8+, or CD8+CD57+ T cells (not recorded which) from PBMCs. The chain employs TRBV10-1 and TRBJ1-1; D perhaps matches TRBD1 (5 bases). In DNA, the CDR3 is TGCGCCAGCAGTGGGGGACTAGCTGAAGCTTTCTTT. Encoded protein: CASSGGLAEAFF.